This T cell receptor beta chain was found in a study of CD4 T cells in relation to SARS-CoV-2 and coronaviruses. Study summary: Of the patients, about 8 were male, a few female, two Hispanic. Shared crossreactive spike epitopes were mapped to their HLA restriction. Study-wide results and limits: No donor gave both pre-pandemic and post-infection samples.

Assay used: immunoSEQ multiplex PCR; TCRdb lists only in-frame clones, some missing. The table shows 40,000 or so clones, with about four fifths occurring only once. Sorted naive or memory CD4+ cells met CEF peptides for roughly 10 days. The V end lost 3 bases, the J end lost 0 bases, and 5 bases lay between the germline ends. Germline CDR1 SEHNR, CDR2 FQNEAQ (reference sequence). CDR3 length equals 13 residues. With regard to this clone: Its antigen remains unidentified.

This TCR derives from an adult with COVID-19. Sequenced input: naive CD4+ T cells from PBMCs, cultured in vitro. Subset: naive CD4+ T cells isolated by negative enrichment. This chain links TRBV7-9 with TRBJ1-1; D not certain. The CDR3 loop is CASSFTLNTEAFF. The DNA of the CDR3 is TGTGCCAGCAGCTTTACACTGAACACTGAAGCTTTCTTT. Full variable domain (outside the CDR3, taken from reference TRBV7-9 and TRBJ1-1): DTGVSQNPRHKITKRGQNVTFRCDPISEHNRLYWYRQTLGQGPEFLTYFQNEAQLEKSRLLSDRFSAERPKGSFSTLEIQRTEQGDSAMYLCASSFTLNTEAFFGQGTRLTVV.